This T cell receptor (beta chain) stems from a study of CD8 T cells in ankylosing spondylitis (dated by TCRdb to about 2017). Concerning the study at large: The study profiled T cell receptor beta repertoires in healthy donors and ankylosing spondylitis patients to find disease-linked TCR variants. The whole study cohort included 95 to 130 healthy donors and 25 or so ankylosing spondylitis patients. Samples of peripheral blood were taken, and for ankylosing spondylitis patients, synovial fluid was collected as well.

Findings and caveats that apply to the study as a whole: Some motif variants had previously been reported in the synovial fluid and blood of reactive arthritis patients, which suggests shared mechanisms of disease initiation. The disease-linked clones were reported as significantly enriched in matched synovial fluid samples from ankylosing spondylitis patients. In peripheral blood, the disease-linked clones were found at relatively low frequencies and had a CD8+ phenotype. A TCR beta motif made up of several highly homologous amino acid variants appeared to be characteristic of blood from ankylosing spondylitis patients.

Sequences MDHEN (CDR1) and SYDVKM (CDR2) are obtained from the germline V gene. V is cut back by 3 bases and J by 8 bases, with 9 bases in the junction unmatched. From its cysteine to its phenylalanine, the CDR3 spans 15 amino acids. Of the read, only the CDR3 DNA is kept; its 45 bases are in frame from base 1. Instrument on record: Illumina HiSeq 2500. TCR beta libraries were prepared by quantitative 5'-RACE with molecular barcodes. In the original analysis: To identify disease-linked TCR variants, a new computational method was used, one built on a probabilistic model of VDJ rearrangement. TCRdb reworked the public reads: Q25 trimming with fastp, MiXCR clone assembly, productive beta chains retained. Merged by CDR3 protein, the rows form single entries marked with the most common genes and DNA. The V and J calls come from TCRdb's annotation, not from the publication. Within this sample are 500,000 to 550,000 distinct CDR3 sequences, with about an eighth of them counted one time only. The ten largest clones represent approximately 6.2% of the sample.

There are many counts of this clonotype. It has no known antigen specificity. Base-call qualities are not available, and no considerably larger clone is one nucleotide away. Sequencing used blood, either unsorted or a sorted T cell fraction (not recorded which). This TCR came from a male donor with ankylosing spondylitis. The chain uses TRBV28 and TRBJ2-1, and 8 junction bases match TRBD2. The nucleotides are TGTGCCAGCAGTTTGTGGACTAGCAGAATTCATGAGCAGTTCTTC. Its product reads: CASSLWTSRIHEQFF.